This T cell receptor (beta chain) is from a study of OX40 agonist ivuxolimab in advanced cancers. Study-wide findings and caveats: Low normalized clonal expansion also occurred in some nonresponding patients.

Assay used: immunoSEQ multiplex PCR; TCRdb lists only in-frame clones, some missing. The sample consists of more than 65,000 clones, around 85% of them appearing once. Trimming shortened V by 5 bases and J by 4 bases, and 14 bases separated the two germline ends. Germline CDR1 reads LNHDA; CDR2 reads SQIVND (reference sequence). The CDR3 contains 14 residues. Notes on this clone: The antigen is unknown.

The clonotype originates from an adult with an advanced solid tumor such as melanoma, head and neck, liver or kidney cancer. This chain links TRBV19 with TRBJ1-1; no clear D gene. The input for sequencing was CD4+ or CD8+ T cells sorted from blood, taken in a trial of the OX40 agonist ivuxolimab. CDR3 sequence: CASSRWSVGTEAFF. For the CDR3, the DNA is TGTGCCAGTAGTCGATGGTCAGTCGGCACTGAAGCTTTCTTT.